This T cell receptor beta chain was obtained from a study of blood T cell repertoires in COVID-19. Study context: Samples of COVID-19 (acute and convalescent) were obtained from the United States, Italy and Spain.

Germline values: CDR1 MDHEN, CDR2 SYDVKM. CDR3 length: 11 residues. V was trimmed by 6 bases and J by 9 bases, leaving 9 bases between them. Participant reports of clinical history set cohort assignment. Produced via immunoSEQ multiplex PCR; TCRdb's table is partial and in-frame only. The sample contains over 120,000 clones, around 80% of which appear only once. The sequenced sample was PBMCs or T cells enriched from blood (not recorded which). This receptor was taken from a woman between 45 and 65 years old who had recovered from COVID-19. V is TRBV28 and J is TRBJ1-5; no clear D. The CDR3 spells CASRITGPQHF. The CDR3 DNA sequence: TGTGCCAGCAGGATTACCGGGCCCCAGCATTTT.